The subject of this entry is one TCR beta chain. How the authors handled the data: Amplifying reference gene primers gave estimates of nucleated cell counts. Assay used: immunoSEQ multiplex PCR; TCRdb lists only in-frame clones, some missing. Clone size and the V and J calls come from that table; the DNA yielded D and trimming. This sample has 70,000 to 90,000 clones, with roughly 87% found just once. This entry comes from a study of blood T cell repertoires in COVID-19. For the study at large: There were acute and convalescent COVID-19 samples, and they came from the United States, Italy and Spain. From T cells, B-cell-depleted T cells, or PBMCs came the material, which was cDNA or gDNA.

Sequencing was carried out using peripheral blood. The TCR comes from a man aged 55 to 69 with acute or convalescent COVID-19.

The CDR3: CASSLEGSGTYEQYF. DNA for the CDR3: TGTGCCAGCAGCTTAGAAGGTTCAGGCACCTACGAGCAGTACTTC. V is TRBV7-2 and J is TRBJ2-7; D gene ambiguous. The CDR3 totals 15 residues. Germline-derived CDR1 and CDR2 are SGHTA and FQGNSA. V lost 1 base, J lost 2 bases, and 12 bases lay in between. Looking up the rest from reference TRBV7-2 and TRBJ2-7 gives the full variable domain: GAGVSQSPSNKVTEKGKDVELRCDPISGHTALYWYRQSLGQGLEFLIYFQGNSAPDKSGLPSDRFSAERTGGSVSTLTIQRTQQEDSAVYLCASSLEGSGTYEQYFGPGTRLTVT.